This T cell receptor beta chain appears in the sequencing data of a study of CD8 T cells in ankylosing spondylitis. Study findings and constraints: According to the report, clones linked to the disease were significantly enriched in matched synovial fluid samples taken from ankylosing spondylitis patients.

Researchers built TCR beta libraries using quantitative 5'-RACE with molecular barcodes. TCRdb reprocessed the 5' RACE reads with MiXCR, giving one entry per CDR3 protein. This sample has about 92,000 distinct CDR3 sequences; about 8.8% occur once, and the top ten carry approximately 4.6%. Germline assignment: CDR1 MNHEY and CDR2 SVGAGI. This CDR3 contains 11 residues. The germline V and J ends were trimmed by 4 bases and 8 bases, with 8 bases remaining between them. At least ten counts were recorded for this clonotype. Its target is unknown. The TCR was taken from a male donor with ankylosing spondylitis or in good health (not recorded which). What was sequenced was blood, either unsorted or a sorted T cell fraction (not recorded which). The chain carries TRBV6-5 and TRBJ1-2; D uncertain. In DNA form, the CDR3 reads TGTGCCAGCAGTTGGACGGGCGGCTACACCTTC. Translating gives CASSWTGGYTF.